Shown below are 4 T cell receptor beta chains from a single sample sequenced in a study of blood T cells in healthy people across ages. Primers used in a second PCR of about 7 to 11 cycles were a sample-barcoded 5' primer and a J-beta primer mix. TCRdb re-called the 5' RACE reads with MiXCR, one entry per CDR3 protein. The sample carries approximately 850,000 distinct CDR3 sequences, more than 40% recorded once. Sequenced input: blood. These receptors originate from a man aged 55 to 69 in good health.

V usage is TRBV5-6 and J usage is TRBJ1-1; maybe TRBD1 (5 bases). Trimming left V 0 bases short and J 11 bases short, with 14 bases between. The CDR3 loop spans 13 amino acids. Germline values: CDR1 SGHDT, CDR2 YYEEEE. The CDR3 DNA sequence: TGTGCCAGCAGCTTGGACACAGGATCAGGGGCTTTCTTT. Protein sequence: CASSLDTGSGAFF.

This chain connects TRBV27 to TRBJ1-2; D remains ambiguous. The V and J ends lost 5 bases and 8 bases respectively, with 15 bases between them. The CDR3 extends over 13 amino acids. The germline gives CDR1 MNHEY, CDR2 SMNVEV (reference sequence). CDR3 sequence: CASSLQGTGGYTF. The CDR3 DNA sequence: TGTGCCAGCAGTCTACAAGGAACCGGGGGCTACACCTTC.

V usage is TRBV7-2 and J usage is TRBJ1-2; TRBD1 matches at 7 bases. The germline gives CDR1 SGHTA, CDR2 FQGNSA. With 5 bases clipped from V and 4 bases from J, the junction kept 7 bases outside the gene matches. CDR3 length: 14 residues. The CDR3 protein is CASSLQGPGYGYTF. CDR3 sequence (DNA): TGTGCCAGCAGCCTACAGGGGCCTGGCTATGGCTACACCTTC. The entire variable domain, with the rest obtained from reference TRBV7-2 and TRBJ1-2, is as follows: GAGVSQSPSNKVTEKGKDVELRCDPISGHTALYWYRQSLGQGLEFLIYFQGNSAPDKSGLPSDRFSAERTGGSVSTLTIQRTQQEDSAVYLCASSLQGPGYGYTFGSGTRLTVV.

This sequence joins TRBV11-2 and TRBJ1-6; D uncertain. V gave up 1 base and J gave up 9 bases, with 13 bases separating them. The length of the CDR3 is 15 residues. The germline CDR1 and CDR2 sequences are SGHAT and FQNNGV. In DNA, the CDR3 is TGTGCCAGCAGCTTAGGTCCGGGTAGCGGTTCACCCCTCCACTTT. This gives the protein CASSLGPGSGSPLHF.